This T cell receptor beta chain was sequenced for a study of T cells in Graves' hyperthyroidism and ophthalmopathy. Regarding the study as a whole: Patients with ophthalmopathy were separated from those with stable hyperthyroidism by a 13 V-J model.

Patients counted as stable if ophthalmopathy did not develop within 18 months. Newly diagnosed hyperthyroidism, duration under 2 months, in patients aged 18 to 65. Amplification of TCR beta CDR3 regions was performed using RNA transcripts as template. With the HTBI primer set, the TCR CDR3 went through a first round of RT-PCR. A single record per CDR3 protein comes from TCRdb applying MiXCR to the multiplex PCR reads. This sample has about 300,000 distinct CDR3 sequences, with roughly 15% found just once. This clonotype appeared a few times. Its specificity is unknown. The CDR3 is made up of 16 amino acids. Germline V CDR1 and CDR2: DFQATT, SNEGSKA (reference sequence). V trimming: 2 bases; J trimming: 0 bases; junction bases outside the gene matches: 7.

This clonotype was obtained from a woman between 40 and 55 years old with Graves' hyperthyroidism. The sequenced sample consisted of blood. This chain uses TRBV20-1 with TRBJ2-7, with 10 bases lining up with TRBD2. The CDR3 loop reads CSARPGLAGVSYEQYF. The CDR3, as DNA: TGCAGTGCTAGACCCGGGCTAGCGGGAGTCTCCTACGAGCAGTACTTC.